These 9 T cell receptor beta chains were sequenced from one sample in a study of T-cell reconstitution after alpha-beta-depleted transplantation in children. Unique molecular identifiers were incorporated when the TCRbeta library was constructed. TCRdb re-called the PCR reads with MiXCR, one entry per CDR3 protein. The table records approximately 510,000 distinct CDR3 sequences, around 19% of them present only once. The sequences come from PBMCs from the stem cell graft donor, collected from the stem cell graft. These receptor sequences come from a human donor who donated a stem cell graft to a child with acute lymphoblastic leukemia.

This clonotype has more than one count but fewer than ten. The genes are TRBV6-1 and TRBJ2-7; 9 bases are a match to TRBD2. V shed 4 bases, J shed 2 bases, and the junction held 3 bases outside the gene matches. Germline CDR1 reads MNHNS; CDR2 reads SASEGT. The CDR3 is 14 amino acids. The CDR3 DNA follows: TGTGCCAGCAGTGGACTAGCGGCCACCTACGAGCAGTACTTC. Translating it yields CASSGLAATYEQYF.

This clonotype showed up just a few times. The chain is built from TRBV12-3 or TRBV12-4 and TRBJ2-7; the D gene is possibly TRBD2 (6 bases). This CDR3 contains 12 residues. V was trimmed by 7 bases and J by 4 bases, leaving 11 bases between them. CDR3 loop: CASTIAGYEQYF. The CDR3 region has the DNA TGTGCCAGCACCATCGCGGGATACGAGCAGTACTTC.

The chain couples TRBV7-3 to TRBJ2-1; D possibly matches TRBD1 or TRBD2 (5 bases each). The CDR3 runs 14 residues. The V and J ends lost 4 bases and 5 bases respectively, with 12 bases between them. Germline CDR1 reads SGHTA; CDR2 reads FQGTGA. This chain's CDR3 is CASSSSEGHNEQFF. CDR3 DNA: TGTGCCAGCAGCTCCTCTGAGGGGCACAATGAGCAGTTCTTC.

The chain recombines TRBV7-9 with TRBJ1-5, with D perhaps TRBD1 (6 bases). V lost 2 bases, J lost 0 bases, and 8 bases lay in between. CDR1 is SEHNR, CDR2 FQNEAQ, per germline (reference sequence). This CDR3 is built from 15 residues. The CDR3 region has the DNA TGTGCCAGCAGCTTAACAGGGAATAGCAATCAGCCCCAGCATTTT. Translation: CASSLTGNSNQPQHF.

This chain links TRBV5-1 with TRBJ2-1; D ambiguous. V was cut by 1 base and J by 6 bases, with 5 bases left in between. CDR3 size: 12 residues. Germline V gene lookup returns CDR1 SGHRS and CDR2 YFSETQ. CDR3: CASSLYRNEQFF. The CDR3 DNA sequence: TGCGCCAGCAGCTTGTACCGCAATGAGCAGTTCTTC.

This clonotype was detected only a few times. The rearrangement links TRBV10-2 to TRBJ2-5, with 7 bases aligning to TRBD2. V was clipped by 7 bases and J by 1 base; unmatched bases: 12. The CDR3 runs 16 residues. Germline CDR1 reads WSHSY; CDR2 reads SAAADI. CDR3 region: CASTPPGGRGQETQYF. In DNA, the CDR3 is TGCGCCAGCACTCCCCCGGGGGGTAGGGGCCAAGAGACCCAGTACTTC.

This clonotype was recorded a few times. The rearrangement links TRBV7-2 to TRBJ2-1; D uncertain. CDR1 is SGHTA, CDR2 FQGNSA, per germline. The CDR3 length is 15 residues. Trimming left V 5 bases short and J 1 base short, with 12 bases between. The CDR3 loop is CASSNIIDSYNEQFF. In DNA, the CDR3 is TGTGCCAGCAGCAACATCATCGATTCCTACAATGAGCAGTTCTTC.

The CDR3 here is CAISESGMTGGDIQYF. CDR3 nucleotides: TGTGCCATCAGTGAGTCCGGCATGACAGGGGGCGACATTCAGTACTTC. V usage is TRBV10-3 and J usage is TRBJ2-4, with TRBD1 identical over 10 bases. Germline CDR1 reads ENHRY; CDR2 reads SYGVKD. Trimming at V came to 0 bases and at J to 8 bases, leaving 7 bases not matched to a gene. The CDR3 sequence is 16 residues long.

The chain carries TRBV29-1 and TRBJ2-1; D remains ambiguous. V lost 1 base and J 15 bases, leaving 10 bases between the germline ends. The germline gives CDR1 SQVTM, CDR2 ANQGSEA. The CDR3 spans 10 residues. The CDR3 region has the DNA TGCAGCGTTGAAGGGAGCCCTAGGTTCTTC. This sequence encodes CSVEGSPRFF.